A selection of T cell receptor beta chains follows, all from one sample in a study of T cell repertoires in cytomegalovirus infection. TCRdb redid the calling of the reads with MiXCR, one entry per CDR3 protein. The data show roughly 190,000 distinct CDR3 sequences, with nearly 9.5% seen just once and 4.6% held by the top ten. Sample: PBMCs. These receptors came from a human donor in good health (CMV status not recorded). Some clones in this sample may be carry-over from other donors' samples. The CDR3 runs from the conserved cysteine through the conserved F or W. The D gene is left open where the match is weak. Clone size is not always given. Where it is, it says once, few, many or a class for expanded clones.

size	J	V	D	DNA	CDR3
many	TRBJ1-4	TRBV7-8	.	TGTGCCAGCAGCTTTCGGACTCAAGAGAATGAAAAACTGTTTTTT	CASSFRTQENEKLFF
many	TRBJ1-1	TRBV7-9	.	TGTGCCAGCAGCTTAGCGCGGGCAGCCAAAGCTTTCTTT	CASSLARAAKAFF
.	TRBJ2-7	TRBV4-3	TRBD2	TGCGCCAGCAGCCAAGATGATACGGGGGGACCCTCCTACGAGCAGTACTTC	CASSQDDTGGPSYEQYF
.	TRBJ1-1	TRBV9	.	TGTGCCAGCAGCGTAGAACTCTGGGCAGAGATTGGTGAAGCTTTCTTT	CASSVELWAEIGEAFF
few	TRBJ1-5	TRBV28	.	TGTGCCAGCAGTTTAATGGGTCTTTTGGAGCCCCAGCATTTT	CASSLMGLLEPQHF
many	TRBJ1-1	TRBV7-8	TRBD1	TGTGCCAGCAGCCTGGGGACAGGGAGAACTGAAGCTTTCTTT	CASSLGTGRTEAFF
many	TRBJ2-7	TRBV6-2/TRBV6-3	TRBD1	TGTGCCAGCAGTCATTGGGGACAGGGGGCCGAGCAGTACTTC	CASSHWGQGAEQYF
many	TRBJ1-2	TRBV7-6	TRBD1	TGTGCCAGCAGCGCGACAGGGAGAGGTGATGGCTACACCTTC	CASSATGRGDGYTF
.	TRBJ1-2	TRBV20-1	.	TGCAGTGCTCCTGATCGGGCCGGGTATGGCTACACCTTC	CSAPDRAGYGYTF
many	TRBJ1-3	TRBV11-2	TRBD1	TGTGCCAGCAGCACAGGACAGGGAGGAAACACCATATATTTT	CASSTGQGGNTIYF
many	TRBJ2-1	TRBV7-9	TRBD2	TGTGCCAGCAGCTCCGGGACTAGCGGTAACAATGAGCAGTTCTTC	CASSSGTSGNNEQFF
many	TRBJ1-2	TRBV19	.	TGTGCCAGTAGGGAAGGACACTCCGTCTATGGCTACACCTTC	CASREGHSVYGYTF
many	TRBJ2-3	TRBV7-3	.	TGTGCCAGCAGCTTAAGAGGGGCCCCTAGCACAGATACGCAGTATTTT	CASSLRGAPSTDTQYF
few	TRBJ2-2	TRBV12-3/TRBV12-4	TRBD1	TGTGCCAGCAGTTTCCGGGACAGACTAACCGGGGAGCTGTTTTTT	CASSFRDRLTGELFF
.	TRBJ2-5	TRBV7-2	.	TGTGCCAGCAGCTCTTCTCCCCAAGAGACCCAGTACTTC	CASSSSPQETQYF
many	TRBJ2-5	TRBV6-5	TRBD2	TGTGCCAGCAGTTTAATGCCGGGACTAGCGGCACAAGAGACCCAGTACTTC	CASSLMPGLAAQETQYF
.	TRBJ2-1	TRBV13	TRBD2	TGTGCCAGCAGCCCCGGCCGGGGCGGGAGTCATAATGAGCAGTTCTTC	CASSPGRGGSHNEQFF
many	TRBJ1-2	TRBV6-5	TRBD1	TGTGCCAGCAGTTACTCGACAGGGGGCCAGGGCTATGGCTACACCTTC	CASSYSTGGQGYGYTF
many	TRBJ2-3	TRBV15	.	TGTGCCACCAGCAGAGACCCTATACCGGCCACAGATACGCAGTATTTT	CATSRDPIPATDTQYF
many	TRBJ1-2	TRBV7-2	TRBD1	TGTGCCAGCAGCAGCAGACAGGGACTACAATATGGCTACACCTTC	CASSSRQGLQYGYTF
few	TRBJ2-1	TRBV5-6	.	TGTGCCAGCAGCCCTCGGGACACATCTCTCTCCTACAATGAGCAGTTCTTC	CASSPRDTSLSYNEQFF
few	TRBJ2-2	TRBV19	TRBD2	TGTGCCAGTAGTTGGACTAGCGGGGGATTCGGGGAGCTGTTTTTT	CASSWTSGGFGELFF
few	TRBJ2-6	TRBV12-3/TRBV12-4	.	TGTGCCAGCAGTTTGACAGGATCCTCTGGGGCCAACGTCCTGACTTTC	CASSLTGSSGANVLTF
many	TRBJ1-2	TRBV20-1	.	TGCAGTGGGAGGTTCATCTATGGCTACACCTTC	CSGRFIYGYTF
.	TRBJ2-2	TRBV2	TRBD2	TGTGCCAAACTAGCGGGAGTAAACACCGGGGAGCTGTTTTTT	CAKLAGVNTGELFF
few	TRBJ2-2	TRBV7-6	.	TGTGCCAGCAGCCTGACAGGTCGTGGTACCGGGGAGCTGTTTTTT	CASSLTGRGTGELFF
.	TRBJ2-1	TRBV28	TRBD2	TGTGCCAGCAGTGCCGTTACTAGCGGGAAGGAAGATGAGCAGTTCTTC	CASSAVTSGKEDEQFF
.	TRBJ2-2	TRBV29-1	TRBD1	TGCAGCGTTGGAGGCCCTATGAACAGGGGGCGTTCCGGGGAGCTGTTTTTT	CSVGGPMNRGRSGELFF
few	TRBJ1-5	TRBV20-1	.	TGCAGTGCTAGTGGCGGTAATAGCAATCAGCCCCAGCATTTT	CSASGGNSNQPQHF
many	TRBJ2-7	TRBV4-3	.	TGCGCCAGCAGCCAAGATAGGGGGAATATCTTCGAGCAGTACTTC	CASSQDRGNIFEQYF
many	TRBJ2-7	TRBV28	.	TGTGCCAGCAGTTCAATCTACGAGCAGTACTTC	CASSSIYEQYF
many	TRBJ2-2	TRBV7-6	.	TGTGCCAGCAGCTTAGCGGGGGGAGGAACCGGGGAGCTGTTTTTT	CASSLAGGGTGELFF
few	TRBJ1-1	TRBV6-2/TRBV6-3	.	TGTGCCAGCAGTTACCCCCCCCAGAGGACTGAAGCTTTCTTT	CASSYPPQRTEAFF
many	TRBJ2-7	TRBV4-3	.	TGCGCCAGCAGCCAAGAGTCTCTGGGTCTCTCCGAGCAGTACTTC	CASSQESLGLSEQYF
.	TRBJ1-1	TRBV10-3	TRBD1	TGTGCCATCAGTGACCGGTCGGTCGGGACAGGGAAAGCTTTCTTT	CAISDRSVGTGKAFF
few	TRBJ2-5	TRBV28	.	TGTGCCAGCAGTTTAGGGCAAGCGACCCAGTACTTC	CASSLGQATQYF
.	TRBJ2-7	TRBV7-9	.	TGTGCCAGCAGCTTACCCAGTCAAGCCTACGAGCAGTACTTC	CASSLPSQAYEQYF